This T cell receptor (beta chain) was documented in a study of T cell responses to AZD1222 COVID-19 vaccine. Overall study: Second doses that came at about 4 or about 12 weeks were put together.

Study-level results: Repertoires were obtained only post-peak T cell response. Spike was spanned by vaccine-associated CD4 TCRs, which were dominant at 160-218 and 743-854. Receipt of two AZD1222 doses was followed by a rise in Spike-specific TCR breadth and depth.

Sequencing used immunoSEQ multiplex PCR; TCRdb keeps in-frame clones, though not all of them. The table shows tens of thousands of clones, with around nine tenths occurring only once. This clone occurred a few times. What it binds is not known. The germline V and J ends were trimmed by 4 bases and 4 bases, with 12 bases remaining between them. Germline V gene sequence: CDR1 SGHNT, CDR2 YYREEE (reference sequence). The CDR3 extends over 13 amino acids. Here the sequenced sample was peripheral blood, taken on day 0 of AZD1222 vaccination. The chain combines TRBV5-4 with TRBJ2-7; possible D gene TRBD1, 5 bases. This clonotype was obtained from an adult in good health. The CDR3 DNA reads TGTGCCAGCAGCGCAGGGATGTCGTACGAGCAGTACTTC. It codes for CASSAGMSYEQYF.